This T cell receptor beta chain was found in a study of OX40 agonist ivuxolimab in advanced cancers. Study overall: Patients received ivuxolimab, an agonistic anti-OX40 (CD134) antibody. Each dose-escalation patient presented with hepatocellular carcinoma, melanoma, renal cell or head and neck cancer.

Worth noting for this clone: Its cognate antigen is unknown.

Profiled with immunoSEQ multiplex PCR; TCRdb holds only in-frame clones, not every one. The sample holds around 80,000 clones, approximately 89% seen once. Collection of blood occurred at baseline, at cycle 4 day 1, and at cycle 7 day 1. Overall study results and limits: Near-lowest levels of clonal expansion characterized partial responders at 0.1-3.0 mg/kg.

V lost 6 bases and J lost 3; bases outside the gene matches: 7. Germline CDR1 reads MNHNS; CDR2 reads SASEGT. The CDR3 is 15 residues long. Sequences were derived from CD4+ or CD8+ T cells sorted from blood, sampled in a trial of the OX40 agonist ivuxolimab. The chain employs TRBV6-1 and TRBJ2-3; 9 bases align to TRBD2. The TCR originated in an adult with an advanced solid tumor such as melanoma, head and neck, liver or kidney cancer. The CDR3 spells CASSPGLAHTDTQYF. The CDR3 DNA reads as TGTGCCAGCAGCCCGGGACTAGCTCATACAGATACGCAGTATTTT.